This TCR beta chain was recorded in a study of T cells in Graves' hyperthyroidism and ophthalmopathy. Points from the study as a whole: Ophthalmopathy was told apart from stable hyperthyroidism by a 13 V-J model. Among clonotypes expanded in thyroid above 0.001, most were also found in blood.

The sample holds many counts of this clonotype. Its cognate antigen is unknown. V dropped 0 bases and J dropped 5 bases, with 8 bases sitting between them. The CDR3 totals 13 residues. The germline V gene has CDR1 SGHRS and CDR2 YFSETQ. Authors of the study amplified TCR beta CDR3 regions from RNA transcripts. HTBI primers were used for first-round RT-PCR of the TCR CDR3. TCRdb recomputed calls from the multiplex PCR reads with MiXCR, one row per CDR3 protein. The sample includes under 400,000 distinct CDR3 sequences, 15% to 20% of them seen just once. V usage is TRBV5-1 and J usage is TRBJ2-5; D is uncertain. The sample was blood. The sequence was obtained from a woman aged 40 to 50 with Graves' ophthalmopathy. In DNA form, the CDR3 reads TGCGCCAGCAGCTTGGCCTTTAGGGAGACCCAGTACTTC. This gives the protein CASSLAFRETQYF.